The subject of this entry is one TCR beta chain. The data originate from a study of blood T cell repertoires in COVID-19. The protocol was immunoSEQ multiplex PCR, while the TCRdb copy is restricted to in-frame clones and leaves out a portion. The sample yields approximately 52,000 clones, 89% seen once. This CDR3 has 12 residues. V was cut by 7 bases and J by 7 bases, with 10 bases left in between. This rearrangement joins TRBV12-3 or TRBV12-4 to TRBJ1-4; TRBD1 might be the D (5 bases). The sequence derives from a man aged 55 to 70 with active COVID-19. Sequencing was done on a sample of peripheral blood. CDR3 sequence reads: CASIGQGEKLFF. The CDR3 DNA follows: TGTGCCAGCATCGGCCAGGGTGAAAAACTGTTTTTT.